The 14 T cell receptor beta chains below were found in one sample sequenced in a study of blood T cell repertoires in COVID-19. Libraries were prepared by immunoSEQ multiplex PCR; TCRdb keeps only in-frame clonotypes and omits some of them. The sample holds roughly 200,000 clones, around 87% seen once. Sequenced material: peripheral blood. These receptors all come from a woman aged 45-65 years with COVID-19, enrolled during active disease.

The genes are TRBV5-1 and TRBJ1-4; the D gene is possibly TRBD1 (6 bases). Germline CDR1 and CDR2: SGHRS and YFSETQ. The CDR3 consists of 14 residues. Between the trimmed V and J ends, which lost 0 bases and 6 bases, there was a span of 9 bases. CDR3 DNA sequence: TGCGCCAGCAGCTTGGGGCCAGGGGATGAAAAACTGTTTTTT. Translated, it gives CASSLGPGDEKLFF.

The chain carries TRBV11-2 and TRBJ2-4; weak D call: TRBD2 (6 bases). Trimming took off 5 bases at V and 0 bases at J, with 11 bases between the two ends. This CDR3 is built from 15 residues. Per the germline V gene, CDR1 is SGHAT and CDR2 is FQNNGV. In DNA, the CDR3 is TGTGCCAGCAGCATGGGAGGTTTAGCCAAAAACATTCAGTACTTC. Translated: CASSMGGLAKNIQYF.

The rearrangement uses TRBV7-9 and TRBJ1-4; the match to TRBD1 covers 7 bases. The CDR3 consists of 16 residues. Germline lookup yields CDR1 SEHNR and CDR2 FQNEAQ (reference sequence). Unmatched junction bases numbered 11, after V lost 6 bases and J lost 4 bases. CDR3 DNA: TGTGCCAGCAGACCCTCCCCCGGGACAGTTAATGAAAAACTGTTTTTT. This codes for CASRPSPGTVNEKLFF.

This chain connects TRBV5-1 to TRBJ1-2, with D maybe TRBD1 (6 bases). V lost 4 bases and J 4 bases, leaving 17 bases between the germline ends. Germline V gives CDR1 SGHRS, CDR2 YFSETQ. The CDR3 has 15 amino acids. CDR3 in amino acids: CASSLSQGNIYGYTF. The CDR3 DNA sequence: TGCGCCAGCAGCCTCAGCCAGGGGAATATCTATGGCTACACCTTC.

The CDR3 reads CASNQRGGGEQYV. The CDR3 coding sequence is TGTGCCAGCAACCAGCGAGGGGGTGGTGAGCAGTACGTC. The chain has TRBV6-5 and TRBJ2-7; D perhaps matches TRBD1 (6 bases). Per germline, CDR1 MNHEY and CDR2 SVGAGI. Trimming left V 7 bases short and J 7 bases short, with 17 bases between. This CDR3 contains 13 residues.

The rearrangement uses TRBV18 and TRBJ1-5, with D perhaps matching TRBD1 (6 bases). CDR1 and CDR2 (germline): KGHSH, LQKENI. V lost 6 bases, J lost 2 bases, and 14 bases lay in between. There are 15 residues in the CDR3. The CDR3 bases are TGTGCCAGCTCTCCTTCGACAGGCCGCAATCAGCCCCAGCATTTT. It is translated as CASSPSTGRNQPQHF. Full variable domain (remainder filled in from reference TRBV18 and TRBJ1-5): NAGVMQNPRHLVRRRGQEARLRCSPMKGHSHVYWYRQLPEEGLKFMVYLQKENIIDESGMPKERFSAEFPKEGPSILRIQQVVRGDSAAYFCASSPSTGRNQPQHFGDGTRLSIL.

The genes are TRBV4-1 and TRBJ1-2, with 8 bases identical to TRBD1. Trimming removed 3 bases from V and 0 bases from J; junction bases left unmatched: 3. Per germline, CDR1 MGHRA and CDR2 YSYEKL. This CDR3 is built from 15 residues. CDR3 in amino acids: CASSQGQASNYGYTF. As DNA, the CDR3 is TGCGCCAGCAGCCAGGGACAGGCTTCTAACTATGGCTACACCTTC.

This clone was seen more than once but under ten times. V and J are TRBV5-5 and TRBJ1-2; no clear D gene. Per germline, CDR1 SGHKS and CDR2 YYEKEE (reference sequence). The CDR3 length is 13 residues. The V end was cut by 1 base, the J end by 4 bases, with 8 bases between. CDR3 DNA: TGTGCCAGCAGCTTGAACTCGGGCTATGGCTACACCTTC. Translation: CASSLNSGYGYTF.

Written as DNA, the CDR3 is TGTGCCAGTATAGGGACAGGTCGAGCGGATCAGCCCCAGCATTTT. Translated: CASIGTGRADQPQHF. V and J are TRBV19 and TRBJ1-5; 8 bases line up with TRBD1. There are 15 residues in the CDR3. J was trimmed by 5 bases and V by 7 bases; bases with no gene match: 10. From germline, CDR1 is LNHDA and CDR2 SQIVND (reference sequence).

The V call is TRBV10-2, the J call TRBJ2-5; D is perhaps TRBD2 (6 bases). V was clipped by 4 bases and J by 1 base, with 13 bases between them. The CDR3 covers 15 residues. Germline CDR1 reads WSHSY; CDR2 reads SAAADI. The CDR3 DNA reads TGCGCCAGCAGTGGACTAGGAGGGCCCCAAGAGACCCAGTACTTC. Translated, it gives CASSGLGGPQETQYF.

The rearrangement links TRBV7-9 to TRBJ1-2, with 8 bases matching TRBD1. The CDR3 totals 16 residues. From germline, CDR1 is SEHNR and CDR2 FQNEAQ (reference sequence). The trim removed 6 bases at V and 4 bases at J, leaving 13 bases unmatched. The CDR3 loop reads CASSYGQGGLGYGYTF. The CDR3 DNA is TGTGCCAGCAGTTATGGACAGGGTGGGCTAGGCTATGGCTACACCTTC. Full variable domain (remainder filled in from reference TRBV7-9 and TRBJ1-2): DTGVSQNPRHKITKRGQNVTFRCDPISEHNRLYWYRQTLGQGPEFLTYFQNEAQLEKSRLLSDRFSAERPKGSFSTLEIQRTEQGDSAMYLCASSYGQGGLGYGYTFGSGTRLTVV.

The rearrangement joins TRBV7-2 to TRBJ2-7; D unclear. V lost 3 bases and J 0 bases, leaving 3 bases between the germline ends. The CDR3 spans 12 residues. From germline, CDR1 is SGHTA and CDR2 FQGNSA. The CDR3 bases are TGTGCCAGCAGCTTCCACTCCTACGAGCAGTACTTC. Protein sequence: CASSFHSYEQYF.

V and J are TRBV7-2 and TRBJ1-5, with D tentatively TRBD1 (6 bases). This CDR3 has 13 residues. From germline, CDR1 is SGHTA and CDR2 FQGNSA. Trimming removed 2 bases at V and 13 bases at J, with 15 bases between. In nucleotides, the CDR3 is TGTGCCAGCAGCTTACCCCTCAAGGGACAACAGCATTTT. Encoded protein: CASSLPLKGQQHF.

This clone has only a few counts. This sequence joins TRBV14 and TRBJ1-2; the D is unclear. Trimming stripped 2 bases from V and 4 bases from J, with 8 bases between. This CDR3 region has 13 residues. CDR1 is SGHDN, CDR2 FVKESK, per germline. The CDR3 sequence: CASSQQHLYGYTF. In DNA form, the CDR3 reads TGTGCCAGCAGCCAACAACATCTCTATGGCTACACCTTC.